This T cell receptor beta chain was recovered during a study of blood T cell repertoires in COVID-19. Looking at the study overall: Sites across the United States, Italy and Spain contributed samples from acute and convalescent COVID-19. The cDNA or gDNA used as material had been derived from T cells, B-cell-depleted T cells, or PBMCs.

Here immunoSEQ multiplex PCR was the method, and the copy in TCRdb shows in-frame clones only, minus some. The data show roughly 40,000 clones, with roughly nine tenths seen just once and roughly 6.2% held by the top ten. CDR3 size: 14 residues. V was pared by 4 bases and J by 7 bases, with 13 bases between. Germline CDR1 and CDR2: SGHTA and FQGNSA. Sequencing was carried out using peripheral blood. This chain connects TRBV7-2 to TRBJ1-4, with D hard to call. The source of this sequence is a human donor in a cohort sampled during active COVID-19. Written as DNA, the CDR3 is TGTGCCAGCAGCTCGGGTATGGCGGGTGAAAAACTGTTTTTT. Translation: CASSSGMAGEKLFF.